This T cell receptor beta chain is drawn from a study of human T cells and chemical hapten exposure. Regarding the study as a whole: After DPC sensitization, TCRs above 1 in 1000 frequency showed no change.

The time point: healthy volunteer bleed at 2 weeks. The authors extracted total RNA from unfractionated whole blood. Trimming took off 10 bases at V and 2 bases at J, with 13 bases between the two ends. CDR3 length: 13 residues. Germline V gene data show CDR1 as SGHTA and CDR2 as FQGNSA. In this sample, this clonotype turned up many times. Its antigen is unidentified. During construction of the library, unique molecular identifiers were attached to individual cDNA molecules for quantitative, reproducible TCR counting. In the study's own analysis: Sampled TCR counts reached a median of 95,638 per sample, with values ranging from roughly 20,000 to 700,000. MiXCR, run by TCRdb on the RACE reads, gives a single entry per CDR3 protein. The V and J calls were not made by the authors but by TCRdb's processing. The sample shows about 46,000 distinct CDR3 sequences, 4.3% of them seen only once.

V gene TRBV7-2 combines with J gene TRBJ2-3; D is perhaps TRBD1 (5 bases). Sequencing input: whole blood. The sequence came from a female donor in good health. Some clones in this sample may be carry-over from other donors' samples. In nucleotides, the CDR3 is TGTGCCACCATAGGGGTAAACACAGATACGCAGTATTTT. Translated: CATIGVNTDTQYF.